The clone carrying this TCR beta chain was detected a few times. Its antigen is currently unknown. This record comes from a study of cytomegalovirus exposure and HLA in healthy donors. Background on the study: In terms of ancestry, the Caucasian-associated cluster contained about 80% of the 300 to 400 genotyped donors. Study observations and caveats: Rare sequences made up most TCRs, while some public TCRs were found in many donors. Certain sequence variants were highly shared and formed a cluster, and this cluster was likely a sequencing artifact.

60 Vbeta and 13 Jbeta primers were used in PCR. The table came from immunoSEQ multiplex PCR; TCRdb's copy has only in-frame clones and leaves some out. The table has about 150,000 clones, around a tenth seen once; the top ten hold 1.8%. V lost 4 bases, J lost 7 bases, and 14 bases lay in between. Germline V CDR1 and CDR2: SGHRS, YFSETQ. The CDR3 is 13 amino acids. Healthy bone marrow donors made up the cohort. The chain couples TRBV5-1 to TRBJ1-2; D not resolved. The sample taken for sequencing was PBMCs. The receptor's source is a man aged 50 or older in good health and CMV-seronegative. The DNA of the CDR3 is TGCGCCAGCAGCGAACACCAGGAAGGTGGCTACACCTTC. Translating it yields CASSEHQEGGYTF.